The 31 T cell receptor beta chains presented below share a single source sample, sequenced in a study of CD8 T cells in ankylosing spondylitis. From the 5' RACE reads, TCRdb called clonotypes with MiXCR, one entry per CDR3 protein. Of fewer than 250,000 distinct CDR3 sequences listed, roughly a tenth are singletons. Sample: blood, either unsorted or a sorted T cell fraction (not recorded which). The receptors originated from a male donor with ankylosing spondylitis or in good health (not recorded which).

The rearrangement uses TRBV3-1 and TRBJ2-5; D assignment may be TRBD1 or TRBD2 (5 bases each). CDR3 length: 14 residues. The germline V gene has CDR1 LGHDT and CDR2 YNNKEL (reference sequence). Trimming took 2 bases from V and 4 from J, leaving 11 bases between them. The CDR3 loop reads CASSQRVRGETQYF. The DNA for the CDR3 is TGTGCCAGCAGCCAACGGGTGAGGGGAGAGACCCAGTACTTC.

This sequence joins TRBV12-3 or TRBV12-4 and TRBJ2-7; D is undetermined. The CDR3 spans 14 residues. The V end lost 5 bases, the J end lost 5 bases, and 16 bases lay between the germline ends. CDR3 nucleotides: TGTGCCAGCAGTCTATCCTCAAAGGGCGACGAGCAGTACTTC. This encodes CASSLSSKGDEQYF.

This clonotype has ten or more counts. The genes are TRBV20-1 and TRBJ2-7, with 7 bases identical to TRBD1. The germline V gene encodes CDR1 DFQATT and CDR2 SNEGSKA (reference sequence). The CDR3 covers 12 residues. V trimming: 6 bases; J trimming: 2 bases; junction bases outside the gene matches: 4. The CDR3 reads CSAHRGPYEQYF. CDR3 nucleotides: TGCAGTGCCCACAGGGGACCCTACGAGCAGTACTTC.

The sample holds many counts of this clonotype. This rearrangement joins TRBV6-1 to TRBJ2-3; TRBD2 matches at 9 bases. With 5 bases clipped from V and 0 bases from J, the junction kept 9 bases outside the gene matches. This CDR3 spans 17 amino acids. Per the germline V gene, CDR1 is MNHNS and CDR2 is SASEGT. The CDR3, as DNA: TGTGCCAGCAGTCTCGCCCTAGCGGGGACGAGCACAGATACGCAGTATTTT. It specifies CASSLALAGTSTDTQYF.

This clonotype was counted at least ten times. This rearrangement joins TRBV29-1 to TRBJ2-5, with no clear D. The CDR3 has 12 amino acids. Per germline, CDR1 SQVTM and CDR2 ANQGSEA. Trimming left V 5 bases short and J 5 bases short, with 12 bases between. The chain's CDR3 is CSVHPPGETQYF. The CDR3, as DNA: TGCAGCGTTCATCCACCTGGGGAGACCCAGTACTTC.

This rearrangement joins TRBV7-9 to TRBJ2-1; TRBD2 agrees at 8 bases. Germline V lookup: CDR1 SEHNR, CDR2 FQNEAQ (reference sequence). Unmatched junction bases numbered 11, after V lost 5 bases and J lost 5 bases. The length of the CDR3 is 16 residues. The CDR3 coding sequence is TGTGCCAGCAGCCGCCGGGGGGGGGGCCGGAACAATGAGCAGTTCTTC. The encoded protein is CASSRRGGGRNNEQFF. The whole variable domain, remainder taken from reference TRBV7-9 and TRBJ2-1, is DTGVSQNPRHKITKRGQNVTFRCDPISEHNRLYWYRQTLGQGPEFLTYFQNEAQLEKSRLLSDRFSAERPKGSFSTLEIQRTEQGDSAMYLCASSRRGGGRNNEQFFGPGTRLTVL.

Concerning this clonotype: A much more abundant neighbour one base away suggests this may be a read error. This chain connects TRBV5-5 to TRBJ2-5; maybe TRBD2 (6 bases). Trimming left V 1 base short and J 9 bases short, with 25 bases between. The CDR3 is 17 amino acids. Germline V gene lookup returns CDR1 SGHKS and CDR2 YYEKEE (reference sequence). The CDR3 here is CASSLSESLFGREAQYF. The CDR3 DNA reads TGTGCCAGCAGCTTGTCGGAGTCCTTGTTCGGCAGGGAGGCCCAGTACTTC.

This clonotype was observed many times. This chain links TRBV15 with TRBJ2-7, with D possibly matching TRBD2 (5 bases). The CDR3 consists of 15 residues. V was trimmed by 0 bases and J by 3 bases, leaving 12 bases between them. Germline CDR1 is LNHNV and CDR2 is YYDKDF (reference sequence). CDR3 amino acids: CATSRELGGVYEQYF. DNA of the CDR3: TGTGCCACCAGCAGAGAGTTAGGAGGAGTCTACGAGCAGTACTTC.

This clonotype appeared many times. The CDR3 bases are TGTGCCAGCAGTTTAGGAGCGGGAGGGCCAAGAGAGCAGTACTTC. It is translated as CASSLGAGGPREQYF. The V gene is TRBV27, the J gene TRBJ2-7, with 10 bases fitting TRBD2. There are 15 residues in the CDR3. From germline, CDR1 is MNHEY and CDR2 SMNVEV (reference sequence). V lost 2 bases to trimming and J lost 7 bases; unmatched junction nucleotides: 8.

The chain's CDR3 is CASSYPGLAGEETQYF. The CDR3 region has the DNA TGTGCCAGCAGCTATCCGGGCCTAGCGGGCGAAGAGACCCAGTACTTC. This sequence joins TRBV7-2 and TRBJ2-5, with 8 bases fitting TRBD2. Germline V lookup: CDR1 SGHTA, CDR2 FQGNSA. Trimming took 4 bases from V and 3 from J; bases not matched to a gene: 10. The CDR3 runs to 16 residues.

This clonotype was seen at least ten times. The V gene is TRBV6-1, the J gene TRBJ2-6; D gene unclear. The CDR3 totals 17 residues. Germline V gene lookup returns CDR1 MNHNS and CDR2 SASEGT. V gave up 7 bases and J gave up 0 bases, with 16 bases separating them. The CDR3 region has the DNA TGTGCCAGCAACTCAATGGGGTTTTCCTCTGGGGCCAACGTCCTGACTTTC. This encodes CASNSMGFSSGANVLTF.

This clonotype was picked up many times. The DNA for the CDR3 is TGTGCCAGCAGTTACTGGCCTAGCGGGAGGGAAGGTGAGCAGTTCTTC. As protein: CASSYWPSGREGEQFF. The genes are TRBV6-5 and TRBJ2-1; 12 positions agree with TRBD2. With V trimmed by 1 base and J by 9 bases, 7 bases remained unmatched. The CDR3 runs to 16 residues. CDR1 is MNHEY and CDR2 is SVGAGI in the germline V gene.

This clonotype was found many times. V and J are TRBV6-4 and TRBJ1-1; weak D call: TRBD1 (5 bases). Trimming removed 7 bases at V and 7 bases at J, with 19 bases between. From germline, CDR1 is MRHNA and CDR2 SNTAGT. The CDR3 has 14 residues. The CDR3 spells CASTLQDLPDEAFF. For the CDR3, the DNA is TGTGCCAGCACCTTACAGGATTTACCCGATGAAGCTTTCTTT.

The CDR3 sequence: CASSRPKRGSGGSYNEQFF. Here the CDR3 DNA reads TGTGCCAGCAGCCGCCCTAAGCGTGGGTCGGGTGGCTCCTACAATGAGCAGTTCTTC. This sequence joins TRBV11-2 and TRBJ2-1; D remains unclear. Germline V gives CDR1 SGHAT, CDR2 FQNNGV. The germline V and J ends were trimmed by 5 bases and 0 bases, with 23 bases remaining between them. The CDR3 spans 19 residues.

This clonotype was observed many times. The chain recombines TRBV10-3 with TRBJ2-1, with TRBD2 identical over 14 bases. V lost 6 bases to trimming and J lost 9 bases; unmatched junction nucleotides: 7. CDR1 and CDR2 from the germline V gene are ENHRY and SYGVKD. This CDR3 spans 15 amino acids. In nucleotides, the CDR3 is TGTGCCATCAGCCAGGGACTAGCGGGAGCGGGTGAGCAGTTCTTC. This codes for CAISQGLAGAGEQFF.

CDR3 in DNA: TGTGCCAGCAGGGTTGACAGGGTCGGGGAGCAGTACTTC. This encodes CASRVDRVGEQYF. V usage is TRBV6-1 and J usage is TRBJ2-7; 7 nucleotides align to TRBD1. The CDR3 runs to 13 residues. V was clipped by 6 bases and J by 7 bases; unmatched bases: 9. Per germline, CDR1 MNHNS and CDR2 SASEGT.

This clonotype was observed a handful of times. This chain joins TRBV10-3 and TRBJ2-7, with D unclear. The germline V gene encodes CDR1 ENHRY and CDR2 SYGVKD. Trimming took 2 bases from V and 7 from J, leaving 18 bases between them. CDR3 length: 15 residues. CDR3 sequence reads: CAISEMDGSNGEQYF. The CDR3 DNA follows: TGTGCCATCAGTGAGATGGACGGGTCTAACGGGGAGCAGTACTTC.

This clonotype was recorded many times. The J gene is TRBJ1-5, the V gene TRBV3-1; no clear D gene. Germline V gene sequence: CDR1 LGHDT, CDR2 YNNKEL (reference sequence). The CDR3 is 14 amino acids. V gave up 3 bases and J gave up 6 bases, with 12 bases separating them. The CDR3 loop is CASSQAGVAQPQHF. The DNA for the CDR3 is TGTGCCAGCAGCCAGGCGGGAGTCGCTCAGCCCCAGCATTTT. Supplemented by reference TRBV3-1 and TRBJ1-5, the full variable domain reads DTAVSQTPKYLVTQMGNDKSIKCEQNLGHDTMYWYKQDSKKFLKIMFSYNNKELIINETVPNRFSPKSPDKAHLNLHINSLELGDSAVYFCASSQAGVAQPQHFGDGTRLSIL.

This clonotype has ten or more counts. This chain links TRBV18 with TRBJ1-1; D unresolved. Germline loops: CDR1 KGHSH, CDR2 LQKENI. With 3 bases removed from V and 3 bases from J, the gap between germline ends came to 14 bases. This CDR3 is built from 15 residues. The DNA of the CDR3 is TGTGCCAGCTCACCTCCTAACCTACAGTACACTGAAGCTTTCTTT. This sequence encodes CASSPPNLQYTEAFF.

The chain couples TRBV7-9 to TRBJ1-2, with a tentative D call TRBD1 (5 bases). Germline loops: CDR1 SEHNR, CDR2 FQNEAQ (reference sequence). This CDR3 region has 13 residues. Trimming took off 8 bases at V and 0 bases at J, with 10 bases between the two ends. Here the CDR3 DNA reads TGTGCCAGCTTGGACATTGCTAACTATGGCTACACCTTC. This encodes CASLDIANYGYTF.

This clonotype was detected many times. The chain recombines TRBV3-1 with TRBJ2-6; 7 bases match TRBD1. V lost 1 base to trimming and J lost 6 bases; unmatched junction nucleotides: 6. Per the germline V gene, CDR1 is LGHDT and CDR2 is YNNKEL (reference sequence). This CDR3 spans 16 amino acids. The CDR3 DNA follows: TGTGCCAGCAGCCAAGGAGGGACAGCTGTGGCCAACGTCCTGACTTTC. The encoded protein is CASSQGGTAVANVLTF.

This clonotype was detected many times. The chain joins TRBV20-1 to TRBJ1-1; D gene unclear. The CDR3 covers 13 residues. Germline assignment: CDR1 DFQATT and CDR2 SNEGSKA (reference sequence). V shed 5 bases and J shed 5 bases, with 15 bases lying between them. The CDR3 DNA reads TGCAGTGCTCGTTGGGTGGGTCGGACTGAAGCTTTCTTT. It encodes CSARWVGRTEAFF.

The chain has TRBV15 and TRBJ1-1; 7 bases match TRBD1. V was pared by 3 bases and J by 1 base, with 5 bases of the junction left unmatched. Germline lookup yields CDR1 LNHNV and CDR2 YYDKDF (reference sequence). The CDR3 contains 15 residues. In DNA form, the CDR3 reads TGTGCCACCAGCAGGCCGGGACAGACGAACACTGAAGCTTTCTTT. Its translation: CATSRPGQTNTEAFF.

This clonotype was found many times. This rearrangement joins TRBV11-2 to TRBJ2-5; TRBD2 aligns across 9 bases. V trimming: 0 bases; J trimming: 1 base; junction bases outside the gene matches: 6. Germline-derived CDR1 and CDR2 are SGHAT and FQNNGV. The CDR3 is 17 residues long. CDR3 sequence (DNA): TGTGCCAGCAGCTTAGATCTTCAGCGGGGGGCCCAAGAGACCCAGTACTTC. Its protein is CASSLDLQRGAQETQYF.

This clonotype was picked up many times. The gene calls are TRBV14 and TRBJ2-6; no definite D call. The V end lost 4 bases, the J end lost 1 base, and 5 bases lay between the germline ends. The CDR3 length is 14 residues. CDR1 and CDR2 from the germline V gene are SGHDN and FVKESK. This CDR3 reads CASSPRSGANVLTF. The CDR3 nucleotides read TGTGCCAGCAGCCCCAGGTCTGGGGCCAACGTCCTGACTTTC.

This clonotype was counted at least ten times. The gene calls are TRBV6-5 and TRBJ1-5; D gene uncertain. The CDR3 totals 13 residues. Germline lookup yields CDR1 MNHEY and CDR2 SVGAGI. The V end lost 0 bases, the J end lost 7 bases, and 7 bases lay between the germline ends. Here the CDR3 reads CASSYSGWQPQHF. In DNA, the CDR3 is TGTGCCAGCAGTTACTCCGGTTGGCAGCCCCAGCATTTT.

This clonotype has a count of ten or more. The rearrangement links TRBV4-1 to TRBJ1-2; D uncertain. V gave up 7 bases and J gave up 5 bases, with 17 bases separating them. CDR3 length equals 14 residues. Germline CDR1 MGHRA, CDR2 YSYEKL. CDR3 in amino acids: CASKGSLTNYGYTF. CDR3 coding DNA: TGCGCCAGCAAAGGGAGTCTCACGAATTATGGCTACACCTTC.

This clonotype showed up many times. The chain carries TRBV20-1 and TRBJ2-1; D is unresolved. Deletions cut 5 bases from V and 9 bases from J, with 11 bases between. The CDR3 loop spans 11 amino acids. Per the germline V gene, CDR1 is DFQATT and CDR2 is SNEGSKA (reference sequence). CDR3 amino acids: CSAPKSSEQFF. CDR3 sequence (DNA): TGCAGTGCTCCAAAGAGTAGTGAGCAGTTCTTC.

The table lists this clonotype with many counts. V gene TRBV10-3 combines with J gene TRBJ2-3; 8 nucleotides align to TRBD2. The CDR3 totals 13 residues. The V gene's germline CDR1 is ENHRY and CDR2 SYGVKD. The V and J ends lost 10 bases and 2 bases, in that order; junction bases with no gene match: 5. CDR3 nucleotide sequence: TGTGCCACTGTAGCGGGGATCACAGATACGCAGTATTTT. Translation gives CATVAGITDTQYF.

This clonotype was observed a handful of times. The chain employs TRBV11-2 and TRBJ2-1, with D perhaps TRBD2 (5 bases). Germline CDR1 reads SGHAT; CDR2 reads FQNNGV. Between the trimmed V and J ends, which lost 0 bases and 8 bases, there was a span of 8 bases. The CDR3 has 13 residues. The CDR3 DNA follows: TGTGCCAGCAGCTTAGAATGGCGGGATGAGCAGTTCTTC. Protein product: CASSLEWRDEQFF.

This clonotype has ten or more counts. This chain connects TRBV20-1 to TRBJ2-7; TRBD2 agrees at 11 bases. CDR1 and CDR2 (germline): DFQATT, SNEGSKA (reference sequence). V lost 3 bases, J lost 0 bases, and 7 bases stayed unmatched. This CDR3 comprises 16 residues. CDR3 region: CSASIEGTSGSYEQYF. In nucleotides, the CDR3 is TGCAGTGCTAGCATTGAAGGGACTAGCGGCTCCTACGAGCAGTACTTC.